These 16 T cell receptor beta chains share one sample of origin, sequenced in a study of blood T cell repertoires in COVID-19. Libraries were prepared by immunoSEQ multiplex PCR; TCRdb keeps only in-frame clonotypes and omits some of them. The sample comprises about 280,000 clones, about 86% of which are singletons, and around 14% rests with the top ten. What was sequenced was peripheral blood. The receptors come from a woman in her seventies with COVID-19, enrolled during active disease.

The rearrangement links TRBV5-6 to TRBJ1-6; D not resolved. The CDR3 has 16 amino acids. CDR1 is SGHDT and CDR2 is YYEEEE in the germline V gene. V was pared by 1 base and J by 8 bases, with 16 bases between. CDR3 nucleotide sequence: TGTGCCAGCAGCTTGCGAGTTAATGCGAGAGATTCACCCCTCCACTTT. Encoded protein: CASSLRVNARDSPLHF.

The V gene is TRBV6-5, the J gene TRBJ2-7, with TRBD2 identical over 11 bases. This CDR3 spans 15 amino acids. The trim removed 5 bases at V and 9 bases at J, leaving 12 bases unmatched. Per germline, CDR1 MNHEY and CDR2 SVGAGI. The CDR3 here is CASSTTTSGVLGQYF. The CDR3 DNA reads as TGTGCCAGCAGTACGACGACTAGCGGGGTGCTAGGGCAGTACTTC.

The chain links TRBV28 to TRBJ2-7; TRBD1 aligns across 9 bases. The ends lost 6 bases at V and 5 bases at J; junction bases unmatched: 5. The CDR3 sequence is 13 residues long. Germline V gene sequence: CDR1 MDHEN, CDR2 SYDVKM. Here the CDR3 DNA reads TGTGCCAGCAGGGGGACAGGGAGGAACGAGCAGTACTTC. This encodes CASRGTGRNEQYF.

This chain links TRBV23-1 with TRBJ2-4, with no clear D. TRBV23-1 is an ORF; its function is uncertain. The V and J ends lost 1 base and 1 base respectively, with 20 bases between them. This CDR3 is built from 19 residues. The CDR3 DNA follows: TGCGCCAGCAGTCAATTCAAGAACAGACGGAAGATCGCCAAAAACATTCAGTACTTC. As protein: CASSQFKNRRKIAKNIQYF.

Only one count was recorded for this clone. This CDR3 is CASSPKRNGYTF. DNA of the CDR3: TGTGCCAGCAGTCCCAAGCGTAATGGCTACACCTTC. The chain combines TRBV12-3 or TRBV12-4 with TRBJ1-2; D remains ambiguous. The CDR3 is made up of 12 amino acids. Trimming removed 5 bases at V and 6 bases at J, with 10 bases between.

The count of this clone is one. The chain recombines TRBV11-2 with TRBJ2-1, with D possibly matching TRBD1 (6 bases). Germline CDR1 is SGHAT and CDR2 is FQNNGV. V was cut by 6 bases and J by 1 base, with 16 bases left in between. The length of the CDR3 is 16 residues. In nucleotides, the CDR3 is TGTGCCAGCAGATCTATCAGGGGAATGTCCTACAATGAGCAGTTCTTC. It encodes CASRSIRGMSYNEQFF.

The chain carries TRBV11-2 and TRBJ2-1; 7 positions agree with TRBD2. Germline loops: CDR1 SGHAT, CDR2 FQNNGV. V gave up 3 bases and J gave up 5 bases; unmatched junction bases: 13. The CDR3 has 17 amino acids. CDR3 DNA: TGTGCCAGCAGCTTTCAGCGGTCCGGGGGAGGGAACAATGAGCAGTTCTTC. It specifies CASSFQRSGGGNNEQFF.

The gene calls are TRBV19 and TRBJ1-2, with D unresolved. This CDR3 has 16 residues. The germline V gene encodes CDR1 LNHDA and CDR2 SQIVND (reference sequence). V shed 5 bases and J shed 5 bases, with 21 bases lying between them. The CDR3 protein is CASSPEGLYGPYGYTF. The CDR3 DNA follows: TGTGCCAGTAGTCCAGAGGGCCTATACGGGCCTTATGGCTACACCTTC.

This clone came up a few times. J is TRBJ2-3 and V is TRBV2; D might be TRBD2 (6 bases). The CDR3 length is 15 residues. V lost 6 bases and J 1 base, leaving 14 bases between the germline ends. CDR1 is SNHLY and CDR2 is FYNNEI in the germline V gene. This chain's CDR3 is CASSGGPEGTDTQYF. For the CDR3, the DNA is TGTGCCAGCAGCGGGGGTCCGGAGGGCACAGATACGCAGTATTTT.

The chain couples TRBV5-4 to TRBJ1-2; TRBD1 matches at 7 bases. Germline values: CDR1 SGHNT, CDR2 YYREEE (reference sequence). V shed 4 bases, J shed 4 bases, and the junction held 7 bases outside the gene matches. This CDR3 is 14 amino acids long. The CDR3 DNA sequence: TGTGCCAGCAGCCTATTCGACAGGGCCTATGGCTACACCTTC. Translated, it gives CASSLFDRAYGYTF.

This clone has only one observation. The genes are TRBV7-2 and TRBJ1-2, with 7 bases lining up with TRBD1. The germline CDR1 and CDR2 sequences are SGHTA and FQGNSA. The CDR3 has 15 amino acids. Losses at the gene ends were 4 bases for V and 3 bases for J; bases not matched to a gene: 8. The DNA of the CDR3 is TGTGCCAGCAGCTCTCCCGGGACAGACTACTATGGCTACACCTTC. Translated: CASSSPGTDYYGYTF.

The chain carries TRBV27 and TRBJ2-6; possible D gene TRBD1, 6 bases. This CDR3 comprises 16 residues. Trimming took off 4 bases at V and 2 bases at J, with 12 bases between the two ends. Germline-derived CDR1 and CDR2 are MNHEY and SMNVEV (reference sequence). CDR3 bases: TGTGCCAGCAGTTCCCTGGACAGTACTGGGGCCAACGTCCTGACTTTC. It yields the protein CASSSLDSTGANVLTF.

This sequence joins TRBV18 and TRBJ1-1; 7 bases are a match to TRBD1. CDR1 and CDR2 from the germline V gene are KGHSH and LQKENI. The V gene end was trimmed by 3 bases and the J gene end by 1 base; junction bases not matched to a gene: 5. This CDR3 has 15 residues. CDR3 in amino acids: CASSPGDSRNTEAFF. The CDR3 DNA reads TGTGCCAGCTCACCGGGGGACAGCCGGAACACTGAAGCTTTCTTT. Complete variable domain (other parts from reference TRBV18 and TRBJ1-1): NAGVMQNPRHLVRRRGQEARLRCSPMKGHSHVYWYRQLPEEGLKFMVYLQKENIIDESGMPKERFSAEFPKEGPSILRIQQVVRGDSAAYFCASSPGDSRNTEAFFGQGTRLTVV.

This clone was counted between two and nine times. The CDR3 sequence is CASSSRTEAFF. CDR3 coding DNA: TGTGCCAGCAGTTCCAGAACTGAAGCTTTCTTT. The rearrangement joins TRBV12-3 or TRBV12-4 to TRBJ1-1; D gene ambiguous. The V end lost 4 bases, the J end lost 5 bases, and 5 bases lay between the germline ends. The CDR3 has 11 amino acids.

This sequence joins TRBV7-2 and TRBJ1-2; D not resolved. V was cut by 5 bases and J by 2 bases, with 12 bases left in between. The germline CDR1 and CDR2 sequences are SGHTA and FQGNSA. The CDR3 loop spans 14 amino acids. CDR3 protein: CASSPASVNYGYTF. The CDR3 region has the DNA TGTGCCAGCAGCCCTGCCTCGGTAAACTATGGCTACACCTTC.

This clone was seen only once. V gene TRBV5-6 combines with J gene TRBJ1-4; 10 bases align to TRBD1. Losses at the gene ends were 5 bases for V and 5 bases for J; bases not matched to a gene: 3. The CDR3 sequence is 14 residues long. Germline V CDR1 and CDR2: SGHDT, YYEEEE. CDR3 residues: CASSQDRGNEKLFF. The DNA of the CDR3 is TGTGCCAGCAGTCAGGACAGGGGGAATGAAAAACTGTTTTTT.